Sequencing of this TCR beta chain was carried out in a study of blood T cell repertoires in COVID-19 (dated by TCRdb to 2020 to 2022). For the wider study: Samples from collaborators originated in the United States, Italy and Spain and spanned both the acute and convalescent phases of COVID-19. The prospective study material was composed of cDNA or gDNA derived from T cells, B-cell-depleted T cells, or PBMCs. Subjects who had been exposed to COVID-19, were actively infected with it, or had recovered from it provided the deeply sampled blood TCRbeta repertoires that made up the dataset. The repertoires were released in a freely available public database meant as a resource for research on the immune response to SARS-CoV-2. Samples came from the ongoing ImmuneRACE study (first 160 participants) plus 1,254 subjects from 6 global collaborators. Sample metadata almost always included a de-identified subject ID, COVID-19 status, age in years and sex. Where available, HLA class I and class II types were obtained from metadata supplied by the sample provider rather than from assay-based typing. Broader findings and caveats from the paper: The quantity of clinical and demographic metadata differed by source and by participant and was supplied without curation.

In the germline V gene, CDR1 corresponds to WSHSY and CDR2 to SAAADI. V is cut by 9 bases and J by 0 bases, and the space between the germline ends is 24 bases. The CDR3 runs 18 residues from the cysteine to the phenylalanine. Only the CDR3 portion is preserved as DNA: 54 bases, with reading frame beginning at the first base. Points on this clone: It lacks a known antigen. One base away there is no much larger clone; base qualities are not given.

The immunoSEQ Assay, a bias-controlled multiplex PCR, was used to amplify TCRbeta CDR3 regions from genomic DNA. As for the authors' bioinformatics: The number of nucleated cells in each sample was estimated from the amplification of reference gene primers within the assay. To quantify the absolute abundance of each unique TCRbeta CDR3 rearrangement, sequence reads were collapsed and filtered. For each sample, productive Simpson clonality was calculated by taking the square root of Simpson's diversity index across productive rearrangements. TCRdb took this table from immuneACCESS and kept in-frame rearrangements with V and J called. Such tables lack part of the clones; where checked against another copy, unresolved V genes explain under half of the gap, and the rest is unexplained. The V and J calls and the clone size are those of that table, but D and trimming were determined from the DNA. This sample lists around 100,000 clones; 85% were detected once. The biggest ten clones account for around 15% of the sample.

Collaborating institutions collected whole blood in K2EDTA tubes following their own protocols. For TCRbeta analysis, collaborator samples were shipped as frozen whole blood, as isolated PBMCs, or as DNA extracted from either sample type. The sequence came from a man in his fifties or sixties with active or convalescent COVID-19. Recombination linked TRBV10-2 to TRBJ1-5; possibly the D gene is TRBD1, per 6 matching bases. The material sequenced was peripheral blood. The DNA sequence is TGCGCCAGTGGCGGGGAGCGGGGACAATTCTATAGCAATCAGCCCCAGCATTTT. Translation gives CASGGERGQFYSNQPQHF.